The TCR beta chain described here comes from a study of T cells after yellow fever vaccination. 5'RACE template switching generated TCR cDNA, adding a universal primer site and UMIs. A single record per CDR3 protein comes from TCRdb applying MiXCR to the 5' RACE reads. The data contain some 320,000 distinct CDR3 sequences, 8.7% of them seen just once; the ten biggest clones take up about a sixth. In germline, CDR1 is SQVTM, CDR2 ANQGSEA. CDR3 length: 13 residues. Trimming took 3 bases from V and 8 from J; bases not matched to a gene: 7. This clonotype was sampled from a man younger than 30 who received the YFV17D yellow fever vaccine. The starting material was PBMCs, obtained on the day of the first yellow fever vaccination. This rearrangement joins TRBV29-1 to TRBJ2-7; 10 bases are a match to TRBD1. The CDR3 loop is CSVDPGQGVKQYF. As DNA, the CDR3 is TGCAGCGTTGATCCCGGACAGGGGGTGAAGCAGTACTTC.